The next 21 T cell receptor beta chains were all read from a single sample in a study of tumor and adjacent non-tumor tissue in lung cancer. TCRbeta libraries were built with three rounds of nested PCR, modified from ARM-PCR. Each CDR3 protein gets one entry after TCRdb re-called the multiplex PCR reads with MiXCR. The data show around 86,000 distinct CDR3 sequences, roughly 72% seen once. RNA was extracted from bulk tissue without any cell sorting. The specimen sequenced was lung tumor tissue. The source is a woman between 40 and 55 years old with non-small cell lung cancer.

Remarks on this clonotype: The junction departs from germline at one end; a sequencing error may be responsible. The chain links TRBV11-1 to TRBJ1-2, with unresolved D. Germline CDR1 SGHAT, CDR2 FQDESV (reference sequence). The CDR3 contains 14 residues. The CDR3 protein is CARSLGRSADGYTF. The CDR3 coding sequence is TGCGCCAGGAGCTTAGGCCGGTCGGCAGATGGCTACACCTTC.

The table lists this clonotype with a count of one. Its ends do not fully match the called genes, so a read error is possible. The rearrangement links TRBV14 to TRBJ2-2; D remains ambiguous. Germline V gene data show CDR1 as SGHDN and CDR2 as FVKESK. The CDR3 loop spans 14 amino acids. The CDR3 here is CAISSATEPRELFF. The CDR3 DNA sequence: TGTGCCATCAGCTCCGCGACCGAGCCCCGGGAGCTGTTTTTT.

As concerns this clonotype: A read error may account for a junction end that differs from germline. The chain uses TRBV6-5 and TRBJ1-5, with TRBD1 matching 7 bases. The CDR3 totals 14 residues. Germline V gene sequence: CDR1 MNHEY, CDR2 SVGAGI. The CDR3 DNA is TGTACCAGCAGTGCGACAGGGAGCAAACAGCCCCAGCATTTT. Amino acids: CTSSATGSKQPQHF.

This clonotype was seen just once. One end of the junction varies from germline; a read error may be responsible. V is TRBV6-1 and J is TRBJ1-1; unclear D gene. The CDR3 consists of 15 residues. Per the germline V gene, CDR1 is MNHNS and CDR2 is SASEGT. The CDR3 DNA is TGTGCCAGCAGTGAAGGCCTGGCGGGCTTCGGATGGGCTGTCTTT. This encodes CASSEGLAGFGWAVF.

In the case of this clonotype: This may arise from a read error, as a much more abundant clone is one base away. The rearrangement joins TRBV28 to TRBJ1-4; D not certain. The CDR3 has 13 amino acids. Germline V gives CDR1 MDHEN, CDR2 SYDVKM. The V gene lost 6 bases and the J gene lost 13 bases, with 18 bases spanning the gap. In DNA, the CDR3 is TGTGCCAGCAGACCCGGGATAGGGTTCAGACTGTTTTTT. It specifies CASRPGIGFRLFF.

Note on this clonotype: A much larger clone sits a single nucleotide away, making a read error possible. The chain combines TRBV24-1 with TRBJ2-5; the D gene is possibly TRBD1 (8 bases). This CDR3 spans 16 amino acids. The germline V gene has CDR1 KGHDR and CDR2 SFDVKD. CDR3 in amino acids: CATSDLSRTGRETQNF. In nucleotides, the CDR3 is TGTGCCACCAGTGATTTATCCAGGACAGGGAGGGAGACCCAGAACTTC.

Worth noting for this clonotype: The final CDR3 position lacks the conserved phenylalanine or tryptophan, pointing to a likely read error. Because the CDR3's place on the DNA is in doubt, the DNA is left out and the CDR3 is given as listed by TCRdb. The genes are TRBV14 and TRBJ1-1. Per germline, CDR1 SGHDN and CDR2 FVKESK. The CDR3 length equals 13 residues, ends included. The CDR3: CASSLALNTEAFI.

This clonotype was found many times. V is TRBV12-3 or TRBV12-4 and J is TRBJ1-6; TRBD1 agrees at 7 bases. Unmatched junction bases numbered 3, after V lost 6 bases and J lost 10 bases. The CDR3 is 12 residues long. The CDR3 loop is CASSLGGSPLHF. In nucleotides, the CDR3 is TGTGCCAGCAGCCTAGGGGGCTCACCCCTCCACTTT.

V and J are TRBV5-1 and TRBJ2-3; D could derive from TRBD1 or TRBD2 (7 bases each). Germline values: CDR1 SGHRS, CDR2 YFSETQ. This CDR3 contains 19 residues. Trimming pared 4 bases from V and 12 bases from J, leaving 36 bases between. The CDR3 region is CASSLNQSGRGRGTDIQYF. The CDR3 nucleotides read TGCGCCAGCAGCCTCAACCAAAGTGGCAGGGGGAGGGGCACAGATATACAGTATTTT.

The V gene is TRBV6-6, the J gene TRBJ2-3, with no clear D. Deletions cut 4 bases from V and 6 bases from J, with 11 bases between. The CDR3 runs to 13 residues. Germline V gives CDR1 MNHNY, CDR2 SVGAGI (reference sequence). The chain's CDR3 is CASSCSPPDTQYF. The CDR3 region has the DNA TGTGCCAGCAGTTGCTCCCCCCCCGATACGCAGTATTTT.

This clonotype was seen a few times. A junction boundary mismatches the germline segment, possibly from a read error. The V and J genes are TRBV11-2 and TRBJ2-1; tentative D call: TRBD1 (6 bases). Per germline, CDR1 SGHAT and CDR2 FQNNGV. The CDR3 has 14 amino acids. The CDR3 coding sequence is TGTGCCAGCAGCTTATTTCAGGGGCGGAATGAGCGGTTCTTC. Translated: CASSLFQGRNERFF.

This clonotype occurred a few times. One junction end does not reproduce the germline sequence, and a read error may be involved. This chain uses TRBV11-1 with TRBJ2-1; unclear D gene. This CDR3 contains 11 residues. The germline V gene has CDR1 SGHAT and CDR2 FQDESV (reference sequence). The CDR3, as DNA: TGTGCCAGCGGCTTGTGTAGTGAGCAGTTCTTC. Protein: CASGLCSEQFF.

As for this clonotype: At one end, the junction sequence differs from germline, possibly due to a read error. The chain employs TRBV6-2 or TRBV6-3 and TRBJ2-1, with 11 nucleotides matching TRBD2. In germline, CDR1 is MNHEY, CDR2 SVGEGT. This CDR3 contains 14 residues. CDR3 sequence: CASSTSGGYNVQFF. Here the CDR3 DNA reads TGTGCCAGCAGTACTAGCGGGGGCTACAATGTGCAGTTCTTC.

Comments on this clonotype: The conserved closing phenylalanine or tryptophan is absent in this CDR3, likely reflecting a read error. The chain combines TRBV5-4 with TRBJ2-1; possible D gene TRBD2, 6 bases. This CDR3 is built from 14 residues. The germline V gene encodes CDR1 SGHNT and CDR2 YYREEE (reference sequence). The chain's CDR3 is CTSQGGNSYNEQFL. CDR3 DNA sequence: TGTACCAGTCAAGGCGGGAACTCCTACAATGAGCAGTTCCTC.

Notes on this clonotype: The junction does not match germline at one end; this may be a read error. The chain links TRBV11-2 to TRBJ2-7; D is unresolved. CDR3 length: 15 amino acids. CDR1 and CDR2 (germline): SGHAT, FQNNGV. CDR3 region: CVSSLDPQRSYKQYF. Written as DNA, the CDR3 is TGTGTCAGCAGTTTAGATCCCCAGAGGTCCTACAAGCAGTACTTC.

The sample holds many counts of this clonotype. Just one base apart from a much larger clone, this may be a read error. This chain links TRBV5-1 with TRBJ2-1, with a possible D match to TRBD1 (5 bases). Germline V gives CDR1 SGHRS, CDR2 YFSETQ. The CDR3 totals 12 residues. V dropped 1 base and J dropped 6 bases, with 5 bases sitting between them. The CDR3 DNA reads TGCGCCAGCAGCTTGACAGGCAATGAGCAGTTCTTC. It yields the protein CASSLTGNEQFF.

Comment on this clonotype: At one of its ends the junction is not consistent with the germline gene, which may arise from a read error. J is TRBJ2-1 and V is TRBV29-1; no clear D. Germline V lookup: CDR1 SQVTM, CDR2 ANQGSEA. This CDR3 is 14 amino acids long. As DNA, the CDR3 is TGCAGCGTTATCGAGACCCTATTTTACAATAAGCAGTTCTTC. Its protein is CSVIETLFYNKQFF.

This clonotype was detected ten times or more. The chain uses TRBV7-9 and TRBJ2-1, with D tentatively TRBD1 (6 bases). From germline, CDR1 is SEHNR and CDR2 FQNEAQ (reference sequence). The CDR3 is 15 residues long. The V and J ends lost 2 bases and 12 bases respectively, with 20 bases between them. CDR3 in amino acids: CASSLIPGVAPGQFF. In nucleotides, the CDR3 is TGTGCCAGCAGCTTAATTCCAGGGGTGGCCCCGGGGCAGTTCTTC. The variable domain in full, with the rest retrieved from reference TRBV7-9 and TRBJ2-1, is DTGVSQNPRHKITKRGQNVTFRCDPISEHNRLYWYRQTLGQGPEFLTYFQNEAQLEKSRLLSDRFSAERPKGSFSTLEIQRTEQGDSAMYLCASSLIPGVAPGQFFGPGTRLTVL.

The rearrangement joins TRBV29-1 to TRBJ2-4, with D possibly being TRBD1 (7 bases). This CDR3 is 16 amino acids long. V was trimmed by 5 bases and J by 2 bases, leaving 19 bases between them. Germline values: CDR1 SQVTM, CDR2 ANQGSEA. CDR3 amino acids: CSVWVGGRGTKNIQYF. For the CDR3, the DNA is TGCAGCGTTTGGGTGGGGGGCAGGGGGACCAAAAACATTCAGTACTTC.

The chain combines TRBV30 with TRBJ1-5; no firm D call. V was pared by 3 bases and J by 3 bases, with 12 bases between. The CDR3 has 14 amino acids. Germline V gives CDR1 GTSNPN, CDR2 SVGIG (reference sequence). This CDR3 reads CAWRSHIANQPQHF. CDR3 nucleotides: TGTGCCTGGAGGTCACACATTGCCAATCAGCCCCAGCATTTT.

This chain uses TRBV7-3 with TRBJ1-5; no reliable D call. Trimming pared 5 bases from V and 9 bases from J, leaving 26 bases between. The germline gives CDR1 SGHTA, CDR2 FQGTGA. The CDR3 sequence is 17 residues long. This chain's CDR3 is CASSPTLSPTLLMPQHF. The CDR3 DNA sequence: TGTGCCAGCAGCCCTACACTAAGCCCAACCCTCCTTATGCCCCAGCATTTT. The full variable domain, in which reference TRBV7-3 and TRBJ1-5 provide the parts outside the CDR3, is GAGVSQTPSNKVTEKGKYVELRCDPISGHTALYWYRQSLGQGPEFLIYFQGTGAADDSGLPNDRFFAVRPEGSVSTLKIQRTERGDSAVYLCASSPTLSPTLLMPQHFGDGTRLSIL.